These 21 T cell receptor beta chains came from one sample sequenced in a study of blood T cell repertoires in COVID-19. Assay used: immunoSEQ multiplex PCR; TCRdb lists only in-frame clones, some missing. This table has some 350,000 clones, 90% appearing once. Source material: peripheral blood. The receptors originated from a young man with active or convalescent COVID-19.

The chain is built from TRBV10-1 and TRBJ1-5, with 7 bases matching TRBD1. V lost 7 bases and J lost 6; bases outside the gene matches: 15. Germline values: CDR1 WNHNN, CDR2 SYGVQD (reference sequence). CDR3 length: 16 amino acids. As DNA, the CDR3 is TGCGCCAGCAACCTAGACAGGGACGGAATAAGTCAGCCCCAGCATTTT. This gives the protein CASNLDRDGISQPQHF.

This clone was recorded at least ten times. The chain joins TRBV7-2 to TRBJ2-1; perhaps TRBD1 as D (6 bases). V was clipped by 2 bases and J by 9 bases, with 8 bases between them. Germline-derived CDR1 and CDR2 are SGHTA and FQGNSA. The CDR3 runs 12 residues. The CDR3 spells CASSLQGSEQFF. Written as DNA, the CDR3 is TGTGCCAGCAGCTTACAGGGGAGTGAGCAGTTCTTC.

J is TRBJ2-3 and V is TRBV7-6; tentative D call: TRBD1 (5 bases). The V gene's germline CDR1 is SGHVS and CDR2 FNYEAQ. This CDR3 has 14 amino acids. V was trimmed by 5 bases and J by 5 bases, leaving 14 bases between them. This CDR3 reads CASSVSPRGDTQYF. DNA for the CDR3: TGTGCCAGCAGCGTCAGCCCTAGGGGAGATACGCAGTATTTT. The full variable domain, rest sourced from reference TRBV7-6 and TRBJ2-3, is GAGVSQSPRYKVTKRGQDVALRCDPISGHVSLYWYRQALGQGPEFLTYFNYEAQQDKSGLPNDRFSAERPEGSISTLTIQRTEQRDSAMYRCASSVSPRGDTQYFGPGTRLTVL.

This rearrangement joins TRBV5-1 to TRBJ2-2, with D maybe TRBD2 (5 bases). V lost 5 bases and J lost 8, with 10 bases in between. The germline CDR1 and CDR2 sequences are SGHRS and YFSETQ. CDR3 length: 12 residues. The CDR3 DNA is TGCGCCAGCAGTTTTGGACTGGGGGAGCTGTTTTTT. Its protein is CASSFGLGELFF.

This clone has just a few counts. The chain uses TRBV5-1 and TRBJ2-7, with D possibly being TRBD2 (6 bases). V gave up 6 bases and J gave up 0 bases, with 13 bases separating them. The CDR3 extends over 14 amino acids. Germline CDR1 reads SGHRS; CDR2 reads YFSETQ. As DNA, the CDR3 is TGCGCCAGCAACAGCGGGCCGAGCTCCTACGAGCAGTACTTC. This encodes CASNSGPSSYEQYF.

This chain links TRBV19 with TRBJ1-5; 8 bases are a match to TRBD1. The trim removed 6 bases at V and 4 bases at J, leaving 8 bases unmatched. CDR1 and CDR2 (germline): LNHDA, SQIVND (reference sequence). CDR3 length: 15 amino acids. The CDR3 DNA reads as TGTGCCAGTAGGCCCGACAGGGGTCTTAATCAGCCCCAGCATTTT. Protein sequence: CASRPDRGLNQPQHF.

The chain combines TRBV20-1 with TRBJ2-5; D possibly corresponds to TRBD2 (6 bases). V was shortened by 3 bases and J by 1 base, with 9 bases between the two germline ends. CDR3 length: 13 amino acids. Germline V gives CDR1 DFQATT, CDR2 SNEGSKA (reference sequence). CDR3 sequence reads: CSASRGSQETQYF. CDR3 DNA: TGCAGTGCTAGTCGGGGGAGCCAAGAGACCCAGTACTTC.

The CDR3 loop is CATASGTSGRELFF. The CDR3 region has the DNA TGTGCCACCGCATCCGGGACTAGCGGGAGGGAGCTGTTTTTT. The chain joins TRBV24-1 to TRBJ2-2; 13 bases are shared with TRBD2. The CDR3 contains 14 residues. V lost 9 bases and J lost 9; bases outside the gene matches: 6. In germline, CDR1 is KGHDR, CDR2 SFDVKD.

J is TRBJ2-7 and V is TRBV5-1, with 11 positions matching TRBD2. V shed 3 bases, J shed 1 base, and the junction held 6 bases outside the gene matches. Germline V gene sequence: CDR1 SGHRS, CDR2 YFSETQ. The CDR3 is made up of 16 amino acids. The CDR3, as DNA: TGCGCCAGCAGCTCAGTGACTAGCGGGATATCCTACGAGCAGTACTTC. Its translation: CASSSVTSGISYEQYF.

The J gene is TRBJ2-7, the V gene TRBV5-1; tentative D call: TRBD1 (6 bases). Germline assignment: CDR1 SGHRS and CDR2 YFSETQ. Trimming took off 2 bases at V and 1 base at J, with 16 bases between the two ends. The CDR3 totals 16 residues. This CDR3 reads CASSLKTGTLSYEQYF. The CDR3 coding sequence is TGCGCCAGCAGCTTAAAGACCGGGACACTATCCTACGAGCAGTACTTC.

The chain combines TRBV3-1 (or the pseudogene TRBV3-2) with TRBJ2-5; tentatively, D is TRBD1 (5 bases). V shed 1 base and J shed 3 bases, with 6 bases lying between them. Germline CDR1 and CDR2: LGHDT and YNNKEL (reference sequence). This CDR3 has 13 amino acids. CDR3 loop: CASSQAREETQYF. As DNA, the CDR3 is TGTGCCAGCAGCCAAGCCAGGGAAGAGACCCAGTACTTC.

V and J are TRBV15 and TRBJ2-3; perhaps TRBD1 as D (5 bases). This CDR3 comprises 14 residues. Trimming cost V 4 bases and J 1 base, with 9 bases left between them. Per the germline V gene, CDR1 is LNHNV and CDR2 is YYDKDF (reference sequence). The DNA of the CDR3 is TGTGCCACCAGCAACCGACAGCGCACAGATACGCAGTATTTT. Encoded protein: CATSNRQRTDTQYF.

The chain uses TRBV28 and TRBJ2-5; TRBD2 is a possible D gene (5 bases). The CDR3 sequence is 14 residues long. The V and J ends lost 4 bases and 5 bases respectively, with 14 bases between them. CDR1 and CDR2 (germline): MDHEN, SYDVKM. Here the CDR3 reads CASSSSRETETQYF. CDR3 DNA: TGTGCCAGCAGTTCGTCAAGGGAGACGGAGACCCAGTACTTC.

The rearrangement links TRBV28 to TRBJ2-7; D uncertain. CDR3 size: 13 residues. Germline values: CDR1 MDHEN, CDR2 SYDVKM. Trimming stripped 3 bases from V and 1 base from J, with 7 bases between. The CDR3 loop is CASSFDNSYEQYF. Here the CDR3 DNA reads TGTGCCAGCAGTTTCGACAATTCCTACGAGCAGTACTTC.

The DNA for the CDR3 is TGTGCCAGCAGTTACCTACAGTCCTACGAGCAGTACTTC. Protein: CASSYLQSYEQYF. V is TRBV6-5 and J is TRBJ2-7; no reliable D call. V lost 2 bases and J 1 base, leaving 6 bases between the germline ends. There are 13 residues in the CDR3. CDR1 is MNHEY and CDR2 is SVGAGI in the germline V gene.

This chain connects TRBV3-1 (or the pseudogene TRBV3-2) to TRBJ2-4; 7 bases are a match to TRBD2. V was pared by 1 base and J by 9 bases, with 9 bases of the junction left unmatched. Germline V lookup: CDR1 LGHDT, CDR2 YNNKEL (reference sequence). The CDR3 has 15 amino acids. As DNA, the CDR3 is TGTGCCAGCAGCCAAGGCAAAAGTGGGGGGGGCATTCAGTACTTC. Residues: CASSQGKSGGGIQYF.

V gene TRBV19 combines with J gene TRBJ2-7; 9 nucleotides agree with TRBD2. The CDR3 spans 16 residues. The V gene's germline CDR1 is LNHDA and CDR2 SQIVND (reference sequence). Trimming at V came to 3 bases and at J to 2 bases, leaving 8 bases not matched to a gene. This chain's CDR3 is CASSITGTSSTYEQYF. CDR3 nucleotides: TGTGCCAGTAGTATCACAGGGACTAGCAGCACCTACGAGCAGTACTTC.

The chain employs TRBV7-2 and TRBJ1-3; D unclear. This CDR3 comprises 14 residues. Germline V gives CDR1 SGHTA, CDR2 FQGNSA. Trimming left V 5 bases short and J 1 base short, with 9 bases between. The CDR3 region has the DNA TGTGCCAGCAGCAGTCGGGTTTCTGGAAACACCATATATTTT. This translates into CASSSRVSGNTIYF.

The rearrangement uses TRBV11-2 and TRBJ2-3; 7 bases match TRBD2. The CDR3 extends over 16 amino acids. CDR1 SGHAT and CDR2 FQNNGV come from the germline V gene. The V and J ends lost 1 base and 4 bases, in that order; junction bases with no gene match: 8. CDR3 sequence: CASSLGYGGNADTQYF. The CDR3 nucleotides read TGTGCCAGCAGCTTAGGGTACGGGGGGAACGCAGATACGCAGTATTTT.

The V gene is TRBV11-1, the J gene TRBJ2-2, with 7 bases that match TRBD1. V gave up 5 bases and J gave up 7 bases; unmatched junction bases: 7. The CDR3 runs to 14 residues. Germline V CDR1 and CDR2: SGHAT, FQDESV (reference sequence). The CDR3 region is CASSLTGAGGELFF. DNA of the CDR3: TGTGCCAGCAGCCTTACAGGGGCGGGCGGGGAGCTGTTTTTT. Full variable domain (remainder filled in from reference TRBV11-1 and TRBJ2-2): EAEVAQSPRYKITEKSQAVAFWCDPISGHATLYWYRQILGQGPELLVQFQDESVVDDSQLPKDRFSAERLKGVDSTLKIQPAELGDSAMYLCASSLTGAGGELFFGEGSRLTVL.

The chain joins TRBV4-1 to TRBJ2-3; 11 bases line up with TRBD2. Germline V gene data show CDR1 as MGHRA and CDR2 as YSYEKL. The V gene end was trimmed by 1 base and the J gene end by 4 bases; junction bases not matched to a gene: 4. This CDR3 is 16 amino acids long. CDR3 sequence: CASSQAIAGGPDTQYF. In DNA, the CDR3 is TGCGCCAGCAGCCAAGCAATAGCGGGAGGGCCAGATACGCAGTATTTT.